Presented here are 3 T cell receptor beta chains from one specimen sequenced in a study of T-cell memory formation after mild COVID-19. TCRdb re-derived calls from the 5' RACE reads in MiXCR, one entry per CDR3 protein. The data show 150,000 to 200,000 distinct CDR3 sequences, with roughly 14% seen just once and roughly 14% held by the top ten. What was sequenced was PBMCs or a T cell subset sorted from them (not recorded which). The receptors originated from an adult woman who had mild COVID-19 (a few samples of this study predate the infection). Cell type and time point are not known.

This clonotype was detected only a few times. The chain employs TRBV18 and TRBJ2-7, with D possibly matching TRBD1 (6 bases). The CDR3 is made up of 14 amino acids. From germline, CDR1 is KGHSH and CDR2 LQKENI. Trimming removed 4 bases at V and 2 bases at J, with 12 bases between. The CDR3 DNA follows: TGTGCCAGCTCACTCAGGGGAGAGGCCTACGAGCAGTACTTC. Its protein product is CASSLRGEAYEQYF. Looking up the rest from reference TRBV18 and TRBJ2-7 gives the full variable domain: NAGVMQNPRHLVRRRGQEARLRCSPMKGHSHVYWYRQLPEEGLKFMVYLQKENIIDESGMPKERFSAEFPKEGPSILRIQQVVRGDSAAYFCASSLRGEAYEQYFGPGTRLTVT.

This chain connects TRBV7-9 to TRBJ2-6; 9 positions agree with TRBD2. V was pared by 5 bases and J by 0 bases, with 5 bases of the junction left unmatched. CDR3 size: 17 residues. Germline V gene sequence: CDR1 SEHNR, CDR2 FQNEAQ (reference sequence). The CDR3 DNA reads as TGTGCCAGCAGCGCTAGCGGGGAGGTCTCTGGGGCCAACGTCCTGACTTTC. Protein: CASSASGEVSGANVLTF.

The V and J genes are TRBV6-5 and TRBJ2-1, with 8 nucleotides matching TRBD1. CDR1 is MNHEY, CDR2 SVGAGI, per germline. This CDR3 is built from 15 residues. V shed 6 bases and J 3 bases; nucleotides not matched to a gene: 7. CDR3 coding DNA: TGTGCCAGCAGACGGCTGACAGGGGTCTACAATGAGCAGTTCTTC. This codes for CASRRLTGVYNEQFF.